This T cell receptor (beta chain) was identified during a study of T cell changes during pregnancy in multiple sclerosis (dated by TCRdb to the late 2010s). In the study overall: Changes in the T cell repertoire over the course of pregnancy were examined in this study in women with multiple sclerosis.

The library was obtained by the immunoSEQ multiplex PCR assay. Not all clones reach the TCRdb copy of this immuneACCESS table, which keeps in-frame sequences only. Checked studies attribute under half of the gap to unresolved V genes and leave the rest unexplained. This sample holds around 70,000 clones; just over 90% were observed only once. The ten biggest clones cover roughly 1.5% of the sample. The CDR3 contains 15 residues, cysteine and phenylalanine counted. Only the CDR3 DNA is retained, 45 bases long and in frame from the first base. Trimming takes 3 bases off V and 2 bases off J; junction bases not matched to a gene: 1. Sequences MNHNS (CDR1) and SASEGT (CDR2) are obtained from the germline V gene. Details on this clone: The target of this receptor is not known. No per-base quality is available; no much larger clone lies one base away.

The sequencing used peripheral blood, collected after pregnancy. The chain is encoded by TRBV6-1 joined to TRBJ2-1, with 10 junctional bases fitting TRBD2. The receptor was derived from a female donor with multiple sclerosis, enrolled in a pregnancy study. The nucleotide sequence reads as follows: TGTGCCAGCAGTGAGCTAGCGGGGGCCTACAATGAGCAGTTCTTC. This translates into CASSELAGAYNEQFF.